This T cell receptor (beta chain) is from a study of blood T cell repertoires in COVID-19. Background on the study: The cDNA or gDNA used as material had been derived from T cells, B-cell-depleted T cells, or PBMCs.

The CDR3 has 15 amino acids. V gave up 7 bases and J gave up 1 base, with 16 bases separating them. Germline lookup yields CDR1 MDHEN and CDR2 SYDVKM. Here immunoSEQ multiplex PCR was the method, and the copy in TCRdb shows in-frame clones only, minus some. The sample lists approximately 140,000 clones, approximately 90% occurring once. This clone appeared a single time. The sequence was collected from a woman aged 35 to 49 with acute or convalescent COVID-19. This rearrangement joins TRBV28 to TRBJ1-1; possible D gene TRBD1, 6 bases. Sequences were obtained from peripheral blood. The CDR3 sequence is CASILGGAQNTEAFF. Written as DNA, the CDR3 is TGTGCCAGCATCCTGGGGGGGGCCCAGAACACTGAAGCTTTCTTT.